This entry concerns a single T cell receptor beta chain. Six replicates per PBMC sample, mostly from 450 to 600 ng of genomic DNA. TCRdb's copy holds only in-frame clones and misses some; the assay was immunoSEQ multiplex PCR. This table holds just over 14,000 clones, less than 85% found once. The data were obtained in a study of neoadjuvant anti-PD-1 for oral cavity cancer. Study as a whole: Before surgery, most patients got three to four biweekly 3 mg/kg nivolumab doses.

The starting material was PBMCs, obtained before nivolumab (anti-PD-1) treatment. The TCR was taken from a person between 40 and 85 years old with oral cavity squamous cell carcinoma.

The CDR3 loop is CASRRRDTLWAEAFF. Here the CDR3 DNA reads TGTGCCAGCAGACGAAGGGACACCCTGTGGGCTGAAGCTTTCTTT. The chain recombines TRBV6-1 with TRBJ1-1; tentative D call: TRBD1 (6 bases). The CDR3 has 15 amino acids. Germline assignment: CDR1 MNHNS and CDR2 SASEGT. V shed 6 bases and J shed 6 bases, with 20 bases lying between them.